This TCR beta chain was captured in a study of cytomegalovirus exposure and HLA in healthy donors. Findings and limits, study-wide: Immune exposure information available was restricted to CMV serostatus. Among TCR sequences, most were rare, though some public TCRs appeared in many donors. Presence/absence analyses supposed approximately even sequencing depth among donors. Later genetic work tied a missense DCLRE1C variant to beta-chain V and J trimming.

Comment on this clone: What it recognizes is unknown.

CDR1 and CDR2 (germline): MDHEN, SYDVKM. CDR3 length: 17 amino acids. With 8 bases removed from V and 1 base from J, the gap between germline ends came to 23 bases. 60 Vbeta and 13 Jbeta primers were used in PCR. Sequencing used immunoSEQ multiplex PCR; TCRdb keeps in-frame clones, though not all of them. Found here are roughly 180,000 clones, more than 65% of them singletons; the top ten hold 2.9%. J is TRBJ1-1 and V is TRBV28; D ambiguous. The sequenced material came from PBMCs. This clonotype was sampled from a female donor in good health and CMV-seronegative. The CDR3 sequence is CASRTIKSASRNTEAFF. The CDR3 DNA is TGTGCCAGCCGTACGATCAAGAGCGCTAGTAGGAACACTGAAGCTTTCTTT.